This T cell receptor beta chain originates from a study of OX40 agonist ivuxolimab in advanced cancers. Patients were excluded for autoimmune disease history or systemic immunosuppression. Profiling relied on immunoSEQ multiplex PCR, and the TCRdb table lists in-frame clones only, not all of them. The sample lists tens of thousands of clones, around 87% occurring once. Trimming removed 7 bases at V and 4 bases at J, with 25 bases between. The CDR3 covers 17 residues. Germline CDR1 LNHNV, CDR2 YYDKDF (reference sequence). As to this clone: The antigen is not known.

Study observations and caveats: Within 6 weeks, CD4+ and CD8+ blood T cells expanded clonally at 0.1 to 3.0 mg/kg.

The sample here was CD4+ or CD8+ T cells sorted from blood, taken in a trial of the OX40 agonist ivuxolimab. The sequence derives from an adult with an advanced solid tumor such as melanoma, head and neck, liver or kidney cancer. J is TRBJ2-5 and V is TRBV15, with D perhaps assigned TRBD1 or TRBD2 (6 bases each). The CDR3 spells CATKTKEEDGGGETQYF. The CDR3 nucleotides are TGTGCCACCAAAACGAAAGAAGAAGACGGAGGGGGAGAGACCCAGTACTTC. The full variable domain, completed using reference TRBV15 and TRBJ2-5, is DAMVIQNPRYQVTQFGKPVTLSCSQTLNHNVMYWYQQKSSQAPKLLFHYYDKDFNNEADTPDNFQSRRPNTSFCFLDIRSPGLGDTAMYLCATKTKEEDGGGETQYFGPGTRLLVL.